This is a list of T cell receptor beta chains from one sample in a study of blood T cells in healthy people across ages. TCRdb processed the 5' RACE reads anew with MiXCR; each CDR3 protein has one entry. The table includes about 1.5 million distinct CDR3 sequences, around 39% detected once. Sequencing was carried out using blood. All receptors come from a woman between 18 and 30 years old in good health. Each CDR3 is given with its conserved first and last residue. A D gene is named only where the DNA matches it firmly. Rows may omit the clone size; those that give it use once, few, many or a size class.

clone_size,j_call,d_call,v_call,cdr3_nt,cdr3_aa
-,TRBJ2-2,-,TRBV18,TGTGCCAGCTCACCCGGGCGTTCGAACACCGGGGAGCTGTTTTTT,CASSPGRSNTGELFF
-,TRBJ2-7,-,TRBV7-6,TGTGCCAGCAGCCCAGGGGGGGATCCGAGGTACGAGCAGTACTTC,CASSPGGDPRYEQYF
-,TRBJ2-7,-,TRBV6-6,TGTGCCAGCAGTTCCCTGGACAATGGCGAGCAGTACTTC,CASSSLDNGEQYF
-,TRBJ1-3,TRBD1,TRBV7-9,TGTGCCAGCAGCTCGGACAGGTTGGGATCTGGAAACACCATATATTTT,CASSSDRLGSGNTIYF
-,TRBJ2-2,-,TRBV12-3/TRBV12-4,TGTGCCAGCAGTTTATTGCGGAGGGAGACCGGGGAGCTGTTTTTT,CASSLLRRETGELFF
-,TRBJ2-7,-,TRBV10-3,TGTGCCATCAGTGATGCGATGGGCCGTTCTTCCTACGAGCAGTACTTC,CAISDAMGRSSYEQYF
-,TRBJ2-1,TRBD2,TRBV6-5,TGTGCCAGCAGTTACTCTTTGCCTAGCGGAGATATCTATGTCACTGAGCAGTTCTTC,CASSYSLPSGDIYVTEQFF
-,TRBJ2-3,TRBD2,TRBV29-1,TGCAGCGTCGGGGAGCGGGAGGGCCCCCTAGATACGCAGTATTTT,CSVGEREGPLDTQYF
few,TRBJ2-3,TRBD2,TRBV20-1,TGCAGTGCTAAGTCGGCGGGAGTGATGTATTTT,CSAKSAGVMYF
-,TRBJ2-1,TRBD2,TRBV12-3/TRBV12-4,TGTGCCAGCAGTTTTAGAACTAGCGGGAGAAACCCCTACAATGAGCAGTTCTTC,CASSFRTSGRNPYNEQFF
-,TRBJ2-5,TRBD2,TRBV20-1,TGCAGTGCTAGAGATGCGGAGGGGACTAGCGGGGGGGCCACGGAGACCCAGTACTTC,CSARDAEGTSGGATETQYF
-,TRBJ1-1,-,TRBV29-1,TGCAGCGTTGTCGACCCGGGGGCTTTCTTT,CSVVDPGAFF
-,TRBJ2-7,-,TRBV13,TGTGCCAGCAGCAAAAGCCCCAGGCAGGGCCCCTACGAGCAGTACTTC,CASSKSPRQGPYEQYF
few,TRBJ2-1,-,TRBV5-1,TGCGCCAGCAGCTTCACAGGAATAAGCCCCTACAATGAGCAGTTCTTC,CASSFTGISPYNEQFF
once,TRBJ1-2,-,TRBV12-3/TRBV12-4,TGTGCCAGCAGTTTAGGGGAGACTGAGTACTATGGCTACACCTTC,CASSLGETEYYGYTF
once,TRBJ1-2,-,TRBV6-5,TGTGCCAGCAGTTACGCCTCGAACTATGGCTACACCTTC,CASSYASNYGYTF
-,TRBJ2-4,-,TRBV12-3/TRBV12-4,TGTGCCAGCAGTTTCGACTTTTTAGCCAAAAACATTCAGTACTTC,CASSFDFLAKNIQYF
-,TRBJ1-2,TRBD1,TRBV5-1,TGCGCCAGCAGCGCGGACAGGGGCAACTATGGCTACACCTTC,CASSADRGNYGYTF
-,TRBJ1-4,-,TRBV20-1,TGCAGTGTTTTCGAATCAGGAACAACTAATGAAAAACTGTTTTTT,CSVFESGTTNEKLFF
few,TRBJ2-5,TRBD1,TRBV25-1,TGTGCCAGCAGTGAAGGGCCAGGGGGCTATGGAGAGACCCAGTACTTC,CASSEGPGGYGETQYF
-,TRBJ1-1,-,TRBV6-1,TGTGCCAGCAGTGAAGCTTTCTTT,CASSEAFF
few,TRBJ2-7,-,TRBV4-1,TGCGCCAGCAGCCAAGTCTCACTGAGCCACGAGCAGTACTTC,CASSQVSLSHEQYF
few,TRBJ1-2,-,TRBV6-1,TGTGCCAGCAGTGAGATGGGGACACCAGATGGCTACACCTTC,CASSEMGTPDGYTF
-,TRBJ1-5,-,TRBV27,TGTGCCAGCAGACAGACAGTCTATCAGCCCCAGCATTTT,CASRQTVYQPQHF